This T cell receptor beta chain comes out of a study of shared clonotypes between healthy human individuals. Study as a whole: Used for every donor were three CD4 naive, three CD4 memory, two CD8 naive and one CD8 memory plate. Study-wide results and caveats: Unshared clonotypes carried lower generation probabilities than those common to all four donors. Only blood was sampled; tissue repertoires likely differ.

The germline gives CDR1 LGHNA, CDR2 YSLEER. The CDR3 loop spans 18 amino acids. With 0 bases removed from V and 0 bases from J, the gap between germline ends came to 15 bases. Measured with immunoSEQ multiplex PCR; TCRdb has only the in-frame clones, and not every one. The repertoire includes over 75,000 clones, almost 70% of them detected once, and around half sits in the top ten. Study donors comprised healthy, HIV-negative adults devoid of recent acute infection or vaccination. Regarding this clone: Its antigen remains unknown.

Sequencing used memory CD8+ T cells sorted from blood. Subset described: CD45RO+ cells pooled with CCR7-negative TemRA cells. The chain combines TRBV4-3 with TRBJ2-1; the D gene is possibly TRBD2 (5 bases). The clonotype was recovered from a young man in good health. CDR3 loop: CASSQEGSDLSSYNEQFF. The DNA of the CDR3 is TGCGCCAGCAGCCAAGAAGGTAGCGACCTGAGCTCCTACAATGAGCAGTTCTTC.